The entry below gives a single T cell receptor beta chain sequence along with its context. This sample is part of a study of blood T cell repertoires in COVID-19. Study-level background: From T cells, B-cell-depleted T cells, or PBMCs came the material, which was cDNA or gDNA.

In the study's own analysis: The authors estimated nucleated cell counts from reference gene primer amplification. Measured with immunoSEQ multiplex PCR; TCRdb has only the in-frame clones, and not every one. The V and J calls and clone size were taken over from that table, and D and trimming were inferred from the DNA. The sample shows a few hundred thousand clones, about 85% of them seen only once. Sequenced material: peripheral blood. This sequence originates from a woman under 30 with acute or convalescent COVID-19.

CDR3 amino acids: CASSLDHPRNEQFF. DNA of the CDR3: TGCGCCAGCAGCTTGGATCACCCCCGGAATGAGCAGTTCTTC. The chain uses TRBV5-1 and TRBJ2-1, with D unresolved. V was clipped by 0 bases and J by 7 bases, with 11 bases between them. Germline V gives CDR1 SGHRS, CDR2 YFSETQ. CDR3 length: 14 amino acids.